This entry describes one T cell receptor beta chain. This entry comes from a study of blood T cell repertoires in COVID-19. Study-level information: The analysed material was cDNA or gDNA that came from T cells, B-cell-depleted T cells, or PBMCs.

Looked up from germline, CDR1 is SQVTM and CDR2 is ANQGSEA. The CDR3 has 11 amino acids. V shed 3 bases and J shed 6 bases, with 8 bases lying between them. How the authors handled the data: Estimation of nucleated cell counts was performed using reference gene primer amplification. TCRdb's table, derived via immunoSEQ multiplex PCR, lists solely in-frame clones and lacks some. The DNA gave D and trimming, while V, J and clone size come from that table. This table has under 500,000 clones, nearly 90% appearing once. This sequence originates from a woman aged 18-30 years with acute COVID-19. The rearrangement joins TRBV29-1 to TRBJ1-1; D gene uncertain. Sequenced sample: PBMCs or T cells enriched from blood (not recorded which). This CDR3 reads CSVDLGAEAFF. The CDR3 DNA is TGCAGCGTTGACCTCGGGGCTGAAGCTTTCTTT.